A selection of T cell receptor beta chains follows, all from one sample in a study of OX40 agonist ivuxolimab in advanced cancers. The data were produced by immunoSEQ multiplex PCR, yet TCRdb's version contains in-frame clones alone and is incomplete. The data show 20,000 to 25,000 clones, with approximately 80% seen just once and about 22% held by the top ten. The specimen comprised CD4+ or CD8+ T cells sorted from blood, sampled in a trial of the OX40 agonist ivuxolimab. These receptors originate from an adult with an advanced solid tumor such as melanoma, head and neck, liver or kidney cancer. Each CDR3 is given with its conserved first and last residue. Each record gives: J gene, V gene, clone size, D gene, CDR3 DNA, CDR3 protein. D genes are given only for firm matches. Not all rows give a size; the values are once, few, many and, for expanded clones, a class.

>TRBJ2-7|TRBV4-1|-|-
TGCGCCAGCAGCCAAGTATACGCGGGGGAGCAGTACTTC
CASSQVYAGEQYF
>TRBJ2-7|TRBV19|-|TRBD2
TGTGCCAGTTCCTTTAGCGGGTCAGCCTACGAGCAGTACTTC
CASSFSGSAYEQYF
>TRBJ1-5|TRBV7-8|medium-sized|-
TGTGCCAGCTCACTGTGGGGGGTCGGACAGCCCCAGCATTTT
CASSLWGVGQPQHF
>TRBJ2-7|TRBV5-1|-|TRBD1
TGCGCCAGCAGCTTTCGACAGGGAAATTACGAGCAGTACTTC
CASSFRQGNYEQYF
>TRBJ2-1|TRBV28|-|-
TGTGCCAGCAGTTTATCACCCAATGAGCAGTTCTTC
CASSLSPNEQFF
>TRBJ2-7|TRBV18|medium-sized|-
TGTGCCAGCTCACCACATCCGTTTTACGAGCAGTACTTC
CASSPHPFYEQYF
>TRBJ2-7|TRBV9|-|-
TGTGCCAGCAGCGTGGGGGGAGAGCAGTACTTC
CASSVGGEQYF
>TRBJ2-5|TRBV10-1|-|TRBD2
TGCGCCAGCAGGCAAACTAGCGGGAGGACTGAGGAGACCCAGTACTTC
CASRQTSGRTEETQYF
>TRBJ2-1|TRBV30|once|TRBD2
TGTGCCTGGGGGCCCGGGACTAGCGGTTACAATGAGCAGTTCTTC
CAWGPGTSGYNEQFF
>TRBJ2-7|TRBV11-2|-|-
TGTGCCAGCAGCTCCCCAACAGGCTACGAGCAGTACTTC
CASSSPTGYEQYF
>TRBJ1-1|TRBV2|-|-
TGTGCCAGCAGTAGTAACACTGAAGCTTTCTTT
CASSSNTEAFF
>TRBJ2-2|TRBV14|-|-
TGTGCCAGCAGCCCCCTCGGGGGTGCGAACACCGGGGAGCTGTTTTTT
CASSPLGGANTGELFF
>TRBJ1-5|TRBV29-1|few|-
TGCAGCGTGGGGGACCCCTCTCAGCCCCAGCATTTT
CSVGDPSQPQHF
>TRBJ1-4|TRBV4-2|-|-
TGTGCCAGCAGCCAAGCTGGGACAACTACTAATGAAAAACTGTTTTTT
CASSQAGTTTNEKLFF
>TRBJ2-1|TRBV6-5|-|-
TGTGCCAGCAGTTACGAGCCGGGAAAGGTTGAGCAGTTCTTC
CASSYEPGKVEQFF
>TRBJ1-1|TRBV19|-|-
TGTGCCAGTATGAAGCGTGGGAACACTGAAGCTTTCTTT
CASMKRGNTEAFF
>TRBJ2-5|TRBV13|-|TRBD2
TGTGCCAGCAGCTTCGGTGCGGGGGGGCTGGGGACCCAGTACTTC
CASSFGAGGLGTQYF
>TRBJ1-2|TRBV27|-|TRBD1
TGTGCCAGCAGTCTCTACAGGGGCGGTAACTATGGCTACACCTTC
CASSLYRGGNYGYTF
>TRBJ2-7|TRBV11-2|-|-
TGTGCCAGCAGCTTAGCGAGGGGGGGCCTCTCCTACGAGCAGTACTTC
CASSLARGGLSYEQYF
>TRBJ2-7|TRBV7-3|-|TRBD1
TGCGCCAGCAGCCAAGAAAAACAGGGGGCTCAATACGAGCAGTACTTC
CASSQEKQGAQYEQYF
>TRBJ1-6|TRBV28|-|-
TGTGCCAGCAGACCAGAGAGCTCCTATAATTCACCCCTCCACTTT
CASRPESSYNSPLHF
>TRBJ1-2|TRBV4-3|-|-
TGCGCCAGCAGCCAAGACACCTTCGGATATGGCTACACCTTC
CASSQDTFGYGYTF
>TRBJ1-2|TRBV7-9|-|-
TGTGCCAGCCGGGACGGACACTATGGCTACACCTTC
CASRDGHYGYTF
>TRBJ1-2|TRBV27|-|-
TGTGCCAGTTGGGGGCCAGGGGTCCGGGAGTATGGCTACACCTTC
CASWGPGVREYGYTF
>TRBJ1-2|TRBV14|-|-
TGTGCCAGCAGCCAGACGGTTAACTATGGCTACACCTTC
CASSQTVNYGYTF
>TRBJ2-2|TRBV6-4|-|TRBD2
TGTGCCAGCAGTGACCTAGCGGGAGGGCCCAGCACCGGGGAGCTGTTTTTT
CASSDLAGGPSTGELFF
>TRBJ2-7|TRBV28|medium-sized|TRBD2
TGTGCCAGCAGCCGCGGGGGGGAGGGCGAGCAGTACTTC
CASSRGGEGEQYF
>TRBJ1-2|TRBV2|-|TRBD1
TGTGCCAGCAGGGGGACAGACAGTGGCTACACCTTC
CASRGTDSGYTF
>TRBJ1-2|TRBV4-1|-|-
TGCGCCAGCAGCCAAGATCCAATGGAGGGCTATGGCTACACCTTC
CASSQDPMEGYGYTF
>TRBJ2-7|TRBV7-9|once|-
TGTGCCAGCGAAGGCGGTTCCTACGAGCAGTACTTC
CASEGGSYEQYF
>TRBJ1-1|TRBV6-5|-|-
TGTGCCAGCAGGATAAACACTGAAGCTTTCTTT
CASRINTEAFF
>TRBJ1-4|TRBV4-1|-|-
TGCGCCAGCAGCCAAGTTTGGGTCCAAGGTGAAAAACTGTTTTTT
CASSQVWVQGEKLFF
>TRBJ2-2|TRBV10-2|once|TRBD2
TGCGCCAGCAGTGTGGCGGGAGCGAACACCGGGGAGCTGTTTTTT
CASSVAGANTGELFF
>TRBJ1-5|TRBV28|-|-
TGTGCCAGCAGTTTTTTCCGGGACATTCAAGGAGATCAGCCCCAGCATTTT
CASSFFRDIQGDQPQHF
>TRBJ2-1|TRBV7-9|-|-
TGTGCCAGCAGCTTAGGTAAATCTGGCAGGGAAAGTTACAATGAGCAGTTCTTC
CASSLGKSGRESYNEQFF
>TRBJ2-1|TRBV19|-|-
TGTGCCAGTAGTATTGGGGACATTCAGGTCTTC
CASSIGDIQVF
>TRBJ2-7|TRBV7-9|-|TRBD1
TGTGCCAGCAGCAGACAGGGCTACGAGCAGTACTTC
CASSRQGYEQYF
>TRBJ2-3|TRBV27|-|-
TGTGCCAGCAGTTTGGTTACCTGGGATACGCAGTATTTT
CASSLVTWDTQYF
>TRBJ2-1|TRBV19|few|-
TGTGCCAGTAGTGCCGGGACACAATACAATGAGCAGTTCTTC
CASSAGTQYNEQFF
>TRBJ2-4|TRBV18|-|-
TGTGCCAGCTCACCAGATCAAGACATAACTAACATTCAGTACTTC
CASSPDQDITNIQYF